The next 26 T cell receptor beta chains were all read from a single sample in a study of T cells in narcolepsy (dated by TCRdb to 2017 to 2018). Library creation used the immunoSEQ multiplex PCR assay. In its TCRdb copy, this immuneACCESS table keeps in-frame sequences only and misses some clones. Where compared with another copy, unresolved V genes explain less than half of these, and the others have no known cause. This sample lists tens of thousands of clones; approximately 80% were detected once. Jointly, the top ten make up 4% to 4.5% of the sample. Sequencing input: memory (CD45RA-) CD4+ T cells from blood. The cell subset or site label for this specimen denotes: memory T cells sorted ex vivo from peripheral blood. The receptors come from a human donor in good health.

The chain uses TRBV2 and TRBJ2-3, with 8 positions matching TRBD1. CDR1 and CDR2 (germline): SNHLY, FYNNEI. Losses at the gene ends were 7 bases for V and 3 bases for J; bases not matched to a gene: 9. The CDR3 has 15 amino acids. The CDR3 nucleotides read TGTGCCAGCAATCAGGACAGGGTTTCGACAGATACGCAGTATTTT. It codes for CASNQDRVSTDTQYF. Full variable domain (outside the CDR3, taken from reference TRBV2 and TRBJ2-3): EPEVTQTPSHQVTQMGQEVILRCVPISNHLYFYWYRQILGQKVEFLVSFYNNEISEKSEIFDDQFSVERPDGSNFTLKIRSTKLEDSAMYFCASNQDRVSTDTQYFGPGTRLTVL.

V gene TRBV19 combines with J gene TRBJ1-5; possibly TRBD1 for D (5 bases). CDR3 length: 14 residues. V lost 3 bases and J 3 bases, leaving 9 bases between the germline ends. Germline loops: CDR1 LNHDA, CDR2 SQIVND (reference sequence). The CDR3 protein is CASSIRQTNQPQHF. The DNA of the CDR3 is TGTGCCAGTAGTATTCGACAGACCAATCAGCCCCAGCATTTT.

The gene calls are TRBV6-5 and TRBJ1-5, with a tentative D call TRBD1 (6 bases). From germline, CDR1 is MNHEY and CDR2 SVGAGI. This CDR3 has 15 amino acids. V was cut by 6 bases and J by 1 base, with 13 bases left in between. The DNA of the CDR3 is TGTGCCAGCAGACCACAGGGAATGAGCAATCAGCCCCAGCATTTT. It encodes CASRPQGMSNQPQHF.

CDR3: CASSFNQGPNTEAFF. In nucleotides, the CDR3 is TGCGCCAGCAGCTTCAATCAGGGCCCCAACACTGAAGCTTTCTTT. The chain joins TRBV5-1 to TRBJ1-1, with D tentatively TRBD1 (5 bases). V lost 2 bases, J lost 2 bases, and 13 bases lay in between. This CDR3 is 15 amino acids long. Germline lookup yields CDR1 SGHRS and CDR2 YFSETQ.

This sequence joins TRBV6-5 and TRBJ2-7, with 11 nucleotides matching TRBD1. In germline, CDR1 is MNHEY, CDR2 SVGAGI. The CDR3 is made up of 13 amino acids. V lost 6 bases to trimming and J lost 5 bases; unmatched junction nucleotides: 3. As DNA, the CDR3 is TGTGCCAGCAGATGGACAGGGGGCGACGAGCAGTACTTC. Its protein product is CASRWTGGDEQYF.

The chain combines TRBV6-8 with TRBJ2-3; 7 positions agree with TRBD1. The CDR3 is 17 amino acids. The junction had 6 bases not matched to a gene; V was cut back by 0 bases and J by 0 bases. The germline gives CDR1 MNHGY, CDR2 SAAAGT. The CDR3 protein is CASSYSWDRYSTDTQYF. CDR3 in DNA: TGTGCCAGCAGTTACTCGTGGGACAGATATAGCACAGATACGCAGTATTTT.

V and J are TRBV7-6 and TRBJ2-5, with D uncertain. The CDR3 covers 15 residues. The germline V and J ends were trimmed by 4 bases and 5 bases, with 17 bases remaining between them. Germline CDR1 reads SGHVS; CDR2 reads FNYEAQ. CDR3 bases: TGTGCCAGCAGCTCAAATACGGGTCGCTCGGAGACCCAGTACTTC. Its translation is CASSSNTGRSETQYF.

There are a few counts of this clone. This chain connects TRBV27 to TRBJ2-3; 7 nucleotides line up with TRBD2. The CDR3 is 15 residues long. CDR1 is MNHEY, CDR2 SMNVEV, per germline (reference sequence). V was clipped by 4 bases and J by 5 bases; unmatched bases: 9. The CDR3 is CASSSSGANEDTQYF. The CDR3 DNA is TGTGCCAGCAGTTCGAGCGGGGCCAACGAAGATACGCAGTATTTT.

The chain is built from TRBV6-6 and TRBJ2-1; TRBD1 matches at 7 bases. The CDR3 length is 13 residues. Trimming removed 6 bases from V and 7 bases from J; junction bases left unmatched: 6. CDR1 MNHNY and CDR2 SVGAGI come from the germline V gene (reference sequence). CDR3 DNA sequence: TGTGCCAGCAGCTCAGGGGGTAGGAATGAGCAGTTCTTC. Translating it yields CASSSGGRNEQFF.

On this clone: It may be a read error: a sequence one base away is much more abundant. The CDR3 loop is CASSLGSGGAGETQYF. For the CDR3, the DNA is TGTGCCAGCAGCTTAGGTAGCGGGGGGGCCGGGGAGACCCAGTACTTC. V usage is TRBV7-2 and J usage is TRBJ2-5; 11 bases are shared with TRBD2. V gave up 1 base and J gave up 5 bases; unmatched junction bases: 6. CDR3 size: 16 residues. Germline V gene sequence: CDR1 SGHTA, CDR2 FQGNSA.

J is TRBJ2-2 and V is TRBV6-5; D call uncertain. Trimming took 6 bases from V and 8 from J, leaving 7 bases between them. The V gene's germline CDR1 is MNHEY and CDR2 SVGAGI. This CDR3 spans 11 amino acids. The CDR3 sequence is CASSLPGELFF. The CDR3 region has the DNA TGTGCCAGCAGCCTTCCGGGGGAGCTGTTTTTT.

This chain connects TRBV11-2 to TRBJ2-5; no firm D call. Deletions cut 2 bases from V and 2 bases from J, with 3 bases between. In germline, CDR1 is SGHAT, CDR2 FQNNGV. This CDR3 contains 12 residues. The CDR3 is CASSLQQETQYF. The CDR3 region has the DNA TGTGCCAGCAGCTTACAACAAGAGACCCAGTACTTC.

The rearrangement uses TRBV10-3 and TRBJ2-7; 10 bases agree with TRBD1. The J segment lost 7 bases and the V segment lost 6 bases, leaving 6 bases of the junction unmatched. This CDR3 spans 13 amino acids. Germline-derived CDR1 and CDR2 are ENHRY and SYGVKD. CDR3 region: CAIRTGGKGEQYF. As DNA, the CDR3 is TGTGCCATCAGGACAGGGGGCAAAGGGGAGCAGTACTTC.

In this sample, this clone turned up a few times. The rearrangement joins TRBV2 to TRBJ1-2; the D gene is possibly TRBD1 (5 bases). Germline-derived CDR1 and CDR2 are SNHLY and FYNNEI. This CDR3 region has 14 residues. V gave up 6 bases and J gave up 4 bases, with 15 bases separating them. The DNA of the CDR3 is TGTGCCAGCAGAGATAGGGGATCAACCTATGGCTACACCTTC. As protein: CASRDRGSTYGYTF.

The chain recombines TRBV19 with TRBJ1-5; D ambiguous. The CDR3 spans 14 residues. Germline CDR1 LNHDA, CDR2 SQIVND (reference sequence). Trimming shortened V by 7 bases and J by 6 bases, and 16 bases separated the two germline ends. CDR3 sequence (DNA): TGTGCCAGTACCTCCCCTGGGCGGCCTCAGCCCCAGCATTTT. Translating gives CASTSPGRPQPQHF. Looking up the rest from reference TRBV19 and TRBJ1-5 gives the full variable domain: DGGITQSPKYLFRKEGQNVTLSCEQNLNHDAMYWYRQDPGQGLRLIYYSQIVNDFQKGDIAEGYSVSREKKESFPLTVTSAQKNPTAFYLCASTSPGRPQPQHFGDGTRLSIL.

The chain recombines TRBV9 with TRBJ1-6; unclear D gene. CDR3 length equals 14 residues. Per germline, CDR1 SGDLS and CDR2 YYNGEE. Trimming left V 4 bases short and J 5 bases short, with 10 bases between. CDR3 residues: CASSTKGDNSPLHF. The CDR3 nucleotides are TGTGCCAGCAGCACCAAAGGAGATAATTCACCCCTCCACTTT.

The chain recombines TRBV4-1 with TRBJ1-2, with 9 nucleotides matching TRBD1. The V segment lost 6 bases and the J segment 2 bases; nucleotides outside the gene matches: 4. In germline, CDR1 is MGHRA, CDR2 YSYEKL. The CDR3 runs to 14 residues. DNA for the CDR3: TGCGCCAGCAGACAGGGGGCGGGGAACTATGGCTACACCTTC. Translating it yields CASRQGAGNYGYTF.

This clone was counted a few times. The rearrangement joins TRBV6-5 to TRBJ1-6, with a possible D match to TRBD1 (5 bases). The CDR3 has 14 amino acids. V was cut by 5 bases and J by 0 bases, with 5 bases left in between. Looked up from germline, CDR1 is MNHEY and CDR2 is SVGAGI. This CDR3 is CASSGASYNSPLHF. CDR3 nucleotides: TGTGCCAGCAGTGGGGCCTCCTATAATTCACCCCTCCACTTT.

The V call is TRBV18, the J call TRBJ2-2, with 9 bases that match TRBD1. With V trimmed by 4 bases and J by 6 bases, 9 bases remained unmatched. Germline loops: CDR1 KGHSH, CDR2 LQKENI. This CDR3 is built from 16 residues. The CDR3 nucleotides read TGTGCCAGCTCACTATCCGGGACAGGGCTTTCCGGGGAGCTGTTTTTT. It yields the protein CASSLSGTGLSGELFF. Full variable domain (missing parts from reference TRBV18 and TRBJ2-2): NAGVMQNPRHLVRRRGQEARLRCSPMKGHSHVYWYRQLPEEGLKFMVYLQKENIIDESGMPKERFSAEFPKEGPSILRIQQVVRGDSAAYFCASSLSGTGLSGELFFGEGSRLTVL.

In its sample, this clone was seen once. The chain couples TRBV18 to TRBJ2-3, with D unclear. The CDR3 runs 14 residues. V gave up 3 bases and J gave up 6 bases, with 13 bases separating them. CDR1 and CDR2 (germline): KGHSH, LQKENI. The CDR3: CASSPDQMGDTQYF. The CDR3 DNA sequence: TGTGCCAGCTCACCGGACCAAATGGGGGATACGCAGTATTTT. The whole variable domain, remainder taken from reference TRBV18 and TRBJ2-3, is NAGVMQNPRHLVRRRGQEARLRCSPMKGHSHVYWYRQLPEEGLKFMVYLQKENIIDESGMPKERFSAEFPKEGPSILRIQQVVRGDSAAYFCASSPDQMGDTQYFGPGTRLTVL.

The chain's CDR3 is CAIRSTGVNTEAFF. CDR3 sequence (DNA): TGTGCCATCAGATCCACAGGGGTGAACACTGAAGCTTTCTTT. The chain has TRBV10-3 and TRBJ1-1, with 7 nucleotides matching TRBD1. The CDR3 is made up of 14 amino acids. Germline CDR1 and CDR2: ENHRY and SYGVKD. Trimming cost V 6 bases and J 0 bases; bases outside gene matches: 4.

This clone showed up just once. The chain carries TRBV19 and TRBJ1-6; TRBD1 matches at 7 bases. The germline CDR1 and CDR2 sequences are LNHDA and SQIVND (reference sequence). CDR3 size: 15 residues. With V trimmed by 4 bases and J by 10 bases, 10 bases remained unmatched. The CDR3 region has the DNA TGTGCCAGTAGTACAGGGGGGGGGCACGGCTCACCCCTCCACTTT. It is translated as CASSTGGGHGSPLHF. Full variable domain (missing parts from reference TRBV19 and TRBJ1-6): DGGITQSPKYLFRKEGQNVTLSCEQNLNHDAMYWYRQDPGQGLRLIYYSQIVNDFQKGDIAEGYSVSREKKESFPLTVTSAQKNPTAFYLCASSTGGGHGSPLHFGNGTRLTVT.

This clone was counted only a few times. The rearrangement uses TRBV27 and TRBJ2-7; 7 bases match TRBD1. The CDR3 has 18 residues. J gave up 5 bases and V 6 bases, and 22 bases lay outside the gene matches. CDR1 and CDR2 (germline): MNHEY, SMNVEV (reference sequence). The CDR3 reads CASRPIRSQDRPIHEQYF. In nucleotides, the CDR3 is TGTGCCAGCAGGCCTATCCGATCTCAGGACAGGCCAATCCACGAGCAGTACTTC.

The rearrangement links TRBV10-3 to TRBJ2-3; D might be TRBD2 (5 bases). The germline gives CDR1 ENHRY, CDR2 SYGVKD. The CDR3 sequence is 13 residues long. The ends were cut back, 0 bases at V and 9 bases at J, with 10 bases in the middle. DNA of the CDR3: TGTGCCATCAGTGAGTCGGAGGCAGCAACGCAGTATTTT. It translates to CAISESEAATQYF.

The chain joins TRBV6-1 to TRBJ2-1; D not resolved. Germline loops: CDR1 MNHNS, CDR2 SASEGT. Trimming shortened V by 8 bases and J by 13 bases, and 15 bases separated the two germline ends. CDR3 length: 11 residues. In DNA form, the CDR3 reads TGTGCCAGCTTCACGGACGCAAAACAGTTCTTC. Translation: CASFTDAKQFF.

The chain uses TRBV19 and TRBJ1-2, with D possibly TRBD1 on 5 matching bases. The CDR3 consists of 12 residues. CDR1 is LNHDA, CDR2 SQIVND, per germline (reference sequence). The V end lost 6 bases, the J end lost 1 base, and 6 bases lay between the germline ends. As DNA, the CDR3 is TGTGCCAGTAGGAGGGGTAACTATGGCTACACCTTC. Residues: CASRRGNYGYTF.